Each of the 10 T cell receptor beta chains below was sequenced from the same sample in a study of blood T cell repertoires in COVID-19. Profiling relied on immunoSEQ multiplex PCR, and the TCRdb table lists in-frame clones only, not all of them. The table has about 240,000 clones, about 81% seen once. Sequenced input: peripheral blood. The receptors were sampled from a woman aged 55-69 years with active or convalescent COVID-19.

With regard to this clone: The CDR3 does not close with the conserved phenylalanine or tryptophan, likely indicating a read error. Because the CDR3's place on the DNA is in doubt, the DNA is left out and the CDR3 is given as listed by TCRdb. The chain has TRBV9 and TRBJ1-2. Germline CDR1 reads SGDLS; CDR2 reads YYNGEE. The CDR3 adds up to 8 amino acids, both ends counted. CDR3 sequence reads: CASSVVHE.

The chain carries TRBV27 and TRBJ1-1, with 9 bases lining up with TRBD1. In germline, CDR1 is MNHEY, CDR2 SMNVEV (reference sequence). V was clipped by 6 bases and J by 4 bases; unmatched bases: 6. The length of the CDR3 is 14 residues. CDR3 protein: CASRRQGEFTEAFF. The CDR3 nucleotides read TGTGCCAGCAGGCGACAGGGGGAGTTCACTGAAGCTTTCTTT.

This chain links TRBV18 with TRBJ1-2; weak D call: TRBD1 (6 bases). With 3 bases removed from V and 8 bases from J, the gap between germline ends came to 10 bases. CDR1 is KGHSH, CDR2 LQKENI, per germline. The CDR3 runs to 12 residues. This chain's CDR3 is CASSPGTQGYTF. CDR3 sequence (DNA): TGTGCCAGCTCACCCGGGACACAAGGCTACACCTTC.

This clone was picked up one time. This sequence joins TRBV2 and TRBJ1-5, with D perhaps TRBD1 (5 bases). Germline lookup yields CDR1 SNHLY and CDR2 FYNNEI. V dropped 6 bases and J dropped 6 bases, with 12 bases sitting between them. There are 13 residues in the CDR3. For the CDR3, the DNA is TGTGCCAGCAGCGGGGGTGTCGGTCAGCCCCAGCATTTT. Residues: CASSGGVGQPQHF. The whole variable domain, remainder taken from reference TRBV2 and TRBJ1-5, is EPEVTQTPSHQVTQMGQEVILRCVPISNHLYFYWYRQILGQKVEFLVSFYNNEISEKSEIFDDQFSVERPDGSNFTLKIRSTKLEDSAMYFCASSGGVGQPQHFGDGTRLSIL.

This chain joins TRBV6-1 and TRBJ1-3; D is ambiguous. The V gene lost 2 bases and the J gene lost 3 bases, with 20 bases spanning the gap. Germline CDR1 and CDR2: MNHNS and SASEGT. This CDR3 comprises 18 residues. Here the CDR3 DNA reads TGTGCCAGCAGTGAAATCCCCCCCTCCGGACTCGGTGGAAACACCATATATTTT. It yields the protein CASSEIPPSGLGGNTIYF.

V is TRBV18 and J is TRBJ2-3, with TRBD2 as a possible D gene (6 bases). Germline CDR1 is KGHSH and CDR2 is LQKENI. Trimming stripped 4 bases from V and 1 base from J, with 9 bases between. The CDR3 is made up of 14 amino acids. DNA for the CDR3: TGTGCCAGCTCACGGCTAGCGCGCACAGATACGCAGTATTTT. Its protein product is CASSRLARTDTQYF.

The rearrangement joins TRBV30 to TRBJ2-1; 8 nucleotides match TRBD2. V gave up 3 bases and J gave up 0 bases; unmatched junction bases: 4. CDR3 size: 15 residues. Germline V gene sequence: CDR1 GTSNPN, CDR2 SVGIG (reference sequence). CDR3 residues: CAWRTGGASYNEQFF. Written as DNA, the CDR3 is TGTGCCTGGAGGACCGGGGGGGCCTCCTACAATGAGCAGTTCTTC.

The chain links TRBV7-9 to TRBJ1-4, with D perhaps matching TRBD1 (6 bases). This CDR3 spans 12 amino acids. Trimming took off 5 bases at V and 8 bases at J, with 9 bases between the two ends. CDR1 is SEHNR, CDR2 FQNEAQ, per germline (reference sequence). This chain's CDR3 is CASSLTGEKLFF. As DNA, the CDR3 is TGTGCCAGCAGCCTTACAGGGGAAAAACTGTTTTTT. Variable domain in full (rest from reference TRBV7-9 and TRBJ1-4): DTGVSQNPRHKITKRGQNVTFRCDPISEHNRLYWYRQTLGQGPEFLTYFQNEAQLEKSRLLSDRFSAERPKGSFSTLEIQRTEQGDSAMYLCASSLTGEKLFFGSGTQLSVL.

The V and J genes are TRBV27 and TRBJ2-1; 7 positions agree with TRBD2. Looked up from germline, CDR1 is MNHEY and CDR2 is SMNVEV (reference sequence). With 2 bases clipped from V and 1 base from J, the junction kept 5 bases outside the gene matches. The CDR3 is 16 amino acids. The CDR3 reads CASSLLAAGSYNEQFF. In DNA, the CDR3 is TGTGCCAGCAGTTTACTAGCGGCTGGGTCCTACAATGAGCAGTTCTTC.

The V and J genes are TRBV28 and TRBJ1-5; possibly TRBD1 for D (5 bases). CDR3 length equals 15 residues. The V and J ends lost 6 bases and 10 bases respectively, with 22 bases between them. Germline lookup yields CDR1 MDHEN and CDR2 SYDVKM. The CDR3 loop reads CASSPRQPLIKPQHF. The CDR3, as DNA: TGTGCCAGCAGCCCCCGACAGCCCTTAATCAAACCCCAGCATTTT.